This T cell receptor beta chain was recovered during a study of T cells in Graves' hyperthyroidism and ophthalmopathy. The source material, RNA transcripts, was used to amplify TCR beta CDR3 regions. In the first-round RT-PCR of the TCR CDR3, the HTBI primer set was used. TCRdb processed the multiplex PCR reads anew with MiXCR; each CDR3 protein has one entry. The data hold about 560,000 distinct CDR3 sequences, with 15% to 17% observed a single time. V lost 4 bases to trimming and J lost 3 bases, with 4 bases between them. The CDR3 has 12 amino acids. CDR1 MNHEY and CDR2 SMNVEV come from the germline V gene (reference sequence). Not enrolled were patients with uncontrolled infection, other autoimmune disease, pregnancy or lactation.

J is TRBJ1-5 and V is TRBV27; no clear D gene. Sequenced: blood. The receptor comes from a woman in her 30s with Graves' hyperthyroidism. CDR3 in amino acids: CASSSNNQPQHF. In DNA, the CDR3 is TGTGCCAGCAGTTCCAACAATCAGCCCCAGCATTTT.